Below, one T cell receptor (beta chain) is given with its context. What it binds is unknown. The data were taken from a study of cytomegalovirus exposure and HLA in healthy donors. Study-wide context: Across a few hundred genotyped donors, around 82% landed in the Caucasian-associated ancestry cluster.

PCR was performed using 60 Vbeta and 13 Jbeta primers. Produced via immunoSEQ multiplex PCR; TCRdb's table is partial and in-frame only. In the table there are hundreds of thousands of clones, under 80% of which are singletons. The study, taken as a whole, reports: Only CMV serostatus was available as immune exposure information. It was confirmed in vitro that three of the CMV-associated chains were specific for CMV antigens.

The CDR3 extends over 15 amino acids. CDR1 SGHRS and CDR2 YFSETQ come from the germline V gene. Trimming cost V 2 bases and J 6 bases; bases outside gene matches: 6. The clonotype comes from a female donor in good health and CMV-seronegative. The rearrangement links TRBV5-1 to TRBJ2-1, with 9 nucleotides matching TRBD2. Sequenced input: PBMCs. The CDR3 bases are TGCGCCAGCAGCTTAAGCGGGGGGATTGGCAATGAGCAGTTCTTC. Its protein is CASSLSGGIGNEQFF.